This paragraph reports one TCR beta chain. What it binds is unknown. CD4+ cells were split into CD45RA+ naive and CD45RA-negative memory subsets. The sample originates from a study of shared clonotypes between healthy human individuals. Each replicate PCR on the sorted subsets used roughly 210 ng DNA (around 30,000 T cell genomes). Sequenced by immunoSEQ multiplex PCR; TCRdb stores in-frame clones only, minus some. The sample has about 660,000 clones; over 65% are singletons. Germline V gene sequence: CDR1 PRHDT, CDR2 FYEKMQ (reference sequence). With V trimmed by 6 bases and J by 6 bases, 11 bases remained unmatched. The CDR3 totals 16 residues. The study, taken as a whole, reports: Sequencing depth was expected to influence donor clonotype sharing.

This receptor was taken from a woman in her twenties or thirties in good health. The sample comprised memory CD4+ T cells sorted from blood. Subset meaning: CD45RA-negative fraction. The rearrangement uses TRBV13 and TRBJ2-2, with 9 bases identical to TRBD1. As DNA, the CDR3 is TGTGCCAGCAGAATAACCGGGACAGGGCTCGCCGGGGAGCTGTTTTTT. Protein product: CASRITGTGLAGELFF.